This T cell receptor (beta chain) was sequenced for a study of shared clonotypes between healthy human individuals (TCRdb year 2020). Background for the entire study: Three men and two women, aged 18 to 49 years, made up the cohort. To estimate repertoire size and how much clonotypes are shared between individuals, the study performed deep sequencing of blood TCR repertoires from a few healthy adults. Each donor's leukapheresis produced roughly between roughly 0.94 and 9.5 billion PBMCs. Different laboratories and diverse techniques were used to prepare libraries and sequence TCR repertoires, to increase sequencing depth and limit assay-specific biases. For each donor, CD4 naive and CD4 memory were each run on three plates, CD8 naive on two plates, and CD8 memory on one plate. The investigation overall reported the following: Based on pairwise subsampling, the degree of clonotype sharing among donors was expected to be affected by sequencing depth. Because the study included a small number of donors, the genetic and exposure-history diversity represented was limited. Clonotypes shared by all four sorted-subset donors showed higher generation probabilities than non-shared clonotypes. Rarefaction of sorted-subset datasets indicated incomplete sequencing despite the large sequencing depth. Naive subsets generally had larger estimated clonotype richness than memory subsets. About 5% of naive CD4, around 3.6% of naive CD8, approximately 2% of memory CD4, and 0.35% to 0.4% of memory CD8 clonotypes were shared across several donors. Only blood was sampled, and tissue TCR repertoires likely differ from those in blood.

A note on this clone: It lacks a known antigen. The record has no base qualities; no much larger clone is one base away.

Healthy HIV-negative adults with no recently reported acute infections or vaccinations were included as donors. All donors were Caucasian adults living in Nashville, Tennessee, USA. CD4+ T cells were enriched by magnetic negative selection; naive cells were then positively selected on CD45RA, and the negative fraction formed the memory subset. Blood was obtained by leukapheresis, after which PBMCs were separated by Ficoll-Histopaque density gradient centrifugation and cryopreserved in liquid nitrogen vapor phase. Purity and quantity of every magnetically sorted T cell population were checked by analytical flow cytometry. Genomic DNA was isolated from every sorted fraction and measured by UV absorbance on a Nanodrop 2000c. Using the deep immunoSEQ assay, TCR CDR3 regions were amplified from genomic DNA by multiplex PCR. Genomic DNA extracted from each cell subset was distributed evenly over all wells of several immunoSEQ 96-well plates, and each plate served as one replicate. For sorted subsets, each replicate PCR was loaded with about 0.2 ug genomic DNA, equivalent to 32,000 or so T cell genomes. Purified libraries were measured with a Qubit 3.0 fluorometer, size-checked on a Bioanalyzer 2100, and measured again with the KAPA Library Quantification kit. A separate single-read 150-cycle Illumina NextSeq 550 flow cell was used to sequence each immunoSEQ 96-well plate. In the original analysis: Because only junctional sequences without quality scores were contained in the immunoSEQ output, filtering matching that applied to full-length reads could not be performed. Sequences were annotated with PyIR, a Python wrapper for IgBLAST v1.9, using IMGT germline references to assign V/J genes and CDR3. Reads were filtered out if the reads had weak V/J assignments (E-value above 1e-6), no CDR3, stop codons, out-of-frame junctions, or ambiguous translated residues. V3J clonotypes were defined as sequences sharing an identical inferred V gene, J gene, and CDR3 amino acid sequence. The percentage overlap between two repertoires was calculated by dividing the number of shared unique clonotypes by the size of the smaller repertoire. Three approaches were used to assess repertoire richness: RTK rarefaction, the Chao1 estimator, and Recon v2.1 estimates of unobserved clonotypes. OLGA was used to compute generation probabilities for all TCRbeta clonotypes that the gDNA method yielded from a handful of donors. The source is immuneACCESS, and TCRdb retained only in-frame sequences with V and J called. Part of the clones is not carried over; for the studies checked, unresolved V genes explain less than half of this, and the remainder is unexplained. The DNA gave D and trimming, while V, J and clone size come from that table. Recorded for this sample are about 1.5 million clones; approximately 98% of them occurred a single time. The ten largest clones add up to roughly 0.42% of the sample.

The germline V gene sets CDR1 to MGHRA and CDR2 to YSYEKL. The CDR3 covers 16 residues, taking in both the cysteine and the phenylalanine. The sequence is cut down to CDR3 DNA, 48 bases in frame from base 1. V loses 4 bases, J loses 0 bases, and the germline ends lie 15 bases apart. This receptor was identified in a man aged 25 to 45 in good health. The V and J segments used are TRBV4-1 and TRBJ1-1; no D segment can be confidently identified. The material sequenced was naive CD4+ T cells sorted from blood. The cell subset or site label, as the study defines it: CD45RA+ positively selected. The CDR3 region: CASSRNIDILNTEAFF. The nucleotides read TGCGCCAGCAGCCGAAATATAGACATCCTGAACACTGAAGCTTTCTTT.